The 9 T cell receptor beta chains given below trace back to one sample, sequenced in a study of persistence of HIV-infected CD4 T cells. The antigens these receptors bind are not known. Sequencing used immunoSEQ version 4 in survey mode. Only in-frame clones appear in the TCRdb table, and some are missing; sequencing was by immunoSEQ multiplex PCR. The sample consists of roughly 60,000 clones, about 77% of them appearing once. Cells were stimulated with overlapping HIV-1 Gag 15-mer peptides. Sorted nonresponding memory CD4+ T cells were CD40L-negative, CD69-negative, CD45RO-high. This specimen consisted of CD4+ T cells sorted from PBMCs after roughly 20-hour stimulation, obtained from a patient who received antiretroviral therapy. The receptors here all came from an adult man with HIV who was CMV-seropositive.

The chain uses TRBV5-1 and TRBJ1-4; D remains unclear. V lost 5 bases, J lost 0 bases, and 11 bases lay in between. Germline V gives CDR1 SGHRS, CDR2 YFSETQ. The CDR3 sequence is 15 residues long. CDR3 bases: TGCGCCAGCAGTTCCTTCGGGACAACTAATGAAAAACTGTTTTTT. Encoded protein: CASSSFGTTNEKLFF.

The CDR3 bases are TGTGCCAGCAGTTACACTGTGGGCTACACCTTC. Residues: CASSYTVGYTF. The chain carries TRBV6-2 or TRBV6-3 and TRBJ1-2; D ambiguous. Germline assignment: CDR1 MNHEY and CDR2 SVGEGT. The germline V and J ends were trimmed by 2 bases and 8 bases, with 6 bases remaining between them. CDR3 length: 11 residues.

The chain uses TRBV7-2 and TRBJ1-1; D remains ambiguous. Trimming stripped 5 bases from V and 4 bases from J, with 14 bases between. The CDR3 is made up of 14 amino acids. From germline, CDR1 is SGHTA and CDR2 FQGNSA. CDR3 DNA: TGTGCCAGCAGCCCGCCCTACAGTGGCACTGAAGCTTTCTTT. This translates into CASSPPYSGTEAFF.

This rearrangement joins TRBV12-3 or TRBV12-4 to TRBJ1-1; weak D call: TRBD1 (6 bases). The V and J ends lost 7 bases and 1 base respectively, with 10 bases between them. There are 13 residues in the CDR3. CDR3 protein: CASTRGGNTEAFF. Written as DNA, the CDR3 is TGTGCCAGCACCCGAGGGGGGAACACTGAAGCTTTCTTT.

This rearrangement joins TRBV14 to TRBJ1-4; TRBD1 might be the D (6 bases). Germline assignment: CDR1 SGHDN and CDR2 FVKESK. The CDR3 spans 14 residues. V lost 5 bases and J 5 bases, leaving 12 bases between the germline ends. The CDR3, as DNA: TGTGCCAGCAGCGGGGGGCAGAAAAATGAAAAACTGTTTTTT. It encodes CASSGGQKNEKLFF.

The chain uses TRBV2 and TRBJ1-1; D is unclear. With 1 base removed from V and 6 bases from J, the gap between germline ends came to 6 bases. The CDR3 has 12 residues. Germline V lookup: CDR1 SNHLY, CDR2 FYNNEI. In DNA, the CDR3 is TGTGCCAGCAGTGAAGAAGTCGCTGAAGCTTTCTTT. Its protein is CASSEEVAEAFF.

The CDR3 nucleotides read TGTGCCAGCAGTTTAGACGGTTGGCGCGGCTACACCTTC. Its translation: CASSLDGWRGYTF. The chain uses TRBV27 and TRBJ1-2; D is undetermined. The V gene lost 2 bases and the J gene lost 8 bases, with 12 bases spanning the gap. The CDR3 covers 13 residues. In germline, CDR1 is MNHEY, CDR2 SMNVEV (reference sequence).

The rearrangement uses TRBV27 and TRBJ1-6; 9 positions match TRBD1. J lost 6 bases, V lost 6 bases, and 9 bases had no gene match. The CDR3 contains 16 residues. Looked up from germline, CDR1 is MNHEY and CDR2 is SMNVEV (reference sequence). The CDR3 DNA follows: TGTGCCAGCAGCCCCCAGGGACAGGGTGGTAATTCACCCCTCCACTTT. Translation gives CASSPQGQGGNSPLHF.

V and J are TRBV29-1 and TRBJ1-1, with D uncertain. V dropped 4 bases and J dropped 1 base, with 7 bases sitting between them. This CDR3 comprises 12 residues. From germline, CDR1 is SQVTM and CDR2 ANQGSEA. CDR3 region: CSVGNRNTEAFF. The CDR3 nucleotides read TGCAGCGTTGGGAACAGGAACACTGAAGCTTTCTTT.